Listed below are T cell receptor beta chains from one sample, sequenced in a study of regulatory and conventional T cells in breast cancer. TCRdb used MiXCR to reprocess the PCR reads, holding one entry per CDR3 protein. The data contain 1,000 to 1,500 distinct CDR3 sequences, roughly two fifths of them singletons. The sequencing input was regulatory T cells from blood. The receptors were sampled from a female donor with breast cancer. Both conserved end residues are part of each CDR3.

cdr3_aa,cdr3_length,v_call
CSVEGQINAEAFF,13,TRBV29-1
CASSQDRASLTEAFF,15,TRBV19
CAWSVQEKLFF,11,TRBV30
CASSPAGRANYGYTF,15,TRBV6-1
CASSFGDPGYEQYF,14,TRBV5-1
CASSRPVTGYTF,12,TRBV28
CASSSGTSGGAGETQYF,17,TRBV5-4
CSARVQGGPDLNEQFF,16,TRBV20-1
CASRSLSNEQFF,12,TRBV7-2
CASSLKWGTDTQYF,14,TRBV7-2